The entry below describes one TCR beta chain. The antigen is undetermined. TCRdb's copy holds only in-frame clones and misses some; the assay was immunoSEQ multiplex PCR. The sample lists about 120,000 clones, approximately 85% occurring once. The entry originates in a study of T cell responses to AZD1222 COVID-19 vaccine. Study conclusions and caveats: Of the AZD1222 recipients, only 5 or 6 were seropositive at baseline.

V dropped 0 bases and J dropped 6 bases, with 10 bases sitting between them. The CDR3 runs 14 residues. Germline V gene lookup returns CDR1 SGDLS and CDR2 YYNGEE. The sequence was collected from an adult in good health. The rearrangement joins TRBV9 to TRBJ2-4; weak D call: TRBD1 (5 bases). The material sequenced was peripheral blood, taken on day 0 of AZD1222 vaccination. In DNA form, the CDR3 reads TGTGCCAGCAGCGTAGGCTCAGGGCGAAACATTCAGTACTTC. Amino acid sequence: CASSVGSGRNIQYF.